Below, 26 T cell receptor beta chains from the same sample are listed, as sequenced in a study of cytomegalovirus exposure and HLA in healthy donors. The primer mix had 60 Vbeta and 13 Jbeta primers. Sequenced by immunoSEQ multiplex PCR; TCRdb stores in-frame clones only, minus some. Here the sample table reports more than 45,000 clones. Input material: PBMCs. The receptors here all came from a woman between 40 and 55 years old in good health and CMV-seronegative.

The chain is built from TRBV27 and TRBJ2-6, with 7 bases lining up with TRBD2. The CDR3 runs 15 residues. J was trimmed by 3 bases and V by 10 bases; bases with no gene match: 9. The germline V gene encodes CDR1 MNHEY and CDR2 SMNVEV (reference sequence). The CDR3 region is CATLGRGIGANVLTF. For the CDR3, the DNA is TGTGCCACCCTAGGGAGGGGAATTGGGGCCAACGTCCTGACTTTC.

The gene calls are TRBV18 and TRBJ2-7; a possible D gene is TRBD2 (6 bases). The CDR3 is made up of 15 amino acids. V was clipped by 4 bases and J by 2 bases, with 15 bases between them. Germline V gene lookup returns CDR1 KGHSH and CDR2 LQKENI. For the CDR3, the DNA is TGTGCCAGCTCACACCCGAGCGGGCCCGCCTACGAGCAGTACTTC. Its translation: CASSHPSGPAYEQYF. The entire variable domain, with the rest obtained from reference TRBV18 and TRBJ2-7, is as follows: NAGVMQNPRHLVRRRGQEARLRCSPMKGHSHVYWYRQLPEEGLKFMVYLQKENIIDESGMPKERFSAEFPKEGPSILRIQQVVRGDSAAYFCASSHPSGPAYEQYFGPGTRLTVT.

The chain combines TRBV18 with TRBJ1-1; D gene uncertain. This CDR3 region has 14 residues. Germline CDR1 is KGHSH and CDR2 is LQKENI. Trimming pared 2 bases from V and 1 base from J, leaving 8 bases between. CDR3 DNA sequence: TGTGCCAGCTCACCAGGGCGGGCGAACACTGAAGCTTTCTTT. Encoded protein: CASSPGRANTEAFF.

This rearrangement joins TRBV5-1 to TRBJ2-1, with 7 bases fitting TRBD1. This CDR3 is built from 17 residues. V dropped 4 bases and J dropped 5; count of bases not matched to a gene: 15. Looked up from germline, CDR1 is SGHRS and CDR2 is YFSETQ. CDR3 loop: CASSPQTGLTSDNEQFF. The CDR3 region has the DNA TGCGCCAGCAGCCCCCAGACAGGGCTTACGTCCGACAATGAGCAGTTCTTC.

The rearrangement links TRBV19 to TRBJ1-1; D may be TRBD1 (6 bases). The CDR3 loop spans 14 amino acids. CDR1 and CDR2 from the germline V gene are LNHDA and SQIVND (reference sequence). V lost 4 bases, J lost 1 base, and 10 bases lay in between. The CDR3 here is CASSRGGGNTEAFF. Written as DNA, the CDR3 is TGTGCCAGTAGTAGAGGGGGGGGGAACACTGAAGCTTTCTTT.

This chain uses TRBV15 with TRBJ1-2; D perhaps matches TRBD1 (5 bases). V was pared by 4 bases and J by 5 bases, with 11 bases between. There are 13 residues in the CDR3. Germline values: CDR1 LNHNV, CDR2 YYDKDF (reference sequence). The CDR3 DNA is TGTGCCACCAGCATCGACAGCCTGTATGGCTACACCTTC. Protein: CATSIDSLYGYTF.

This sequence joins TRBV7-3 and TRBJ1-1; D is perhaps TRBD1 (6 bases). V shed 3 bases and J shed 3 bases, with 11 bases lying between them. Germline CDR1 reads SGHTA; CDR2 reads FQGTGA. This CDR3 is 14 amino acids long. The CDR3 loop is CASSLTGGDTEAFF. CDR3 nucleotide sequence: TGTGCCAGCAGCTTGACAGGTGGAGACACTGAAGCTTTCTTT.

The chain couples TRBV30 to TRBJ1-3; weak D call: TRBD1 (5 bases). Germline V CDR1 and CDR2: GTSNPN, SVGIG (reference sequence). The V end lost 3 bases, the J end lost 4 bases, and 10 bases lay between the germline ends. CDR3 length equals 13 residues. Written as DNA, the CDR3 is TGTGCCTGGAGGCCGGGGGGGGGAAACACCATATATTTT. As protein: CAWRPGGGNTIYF.

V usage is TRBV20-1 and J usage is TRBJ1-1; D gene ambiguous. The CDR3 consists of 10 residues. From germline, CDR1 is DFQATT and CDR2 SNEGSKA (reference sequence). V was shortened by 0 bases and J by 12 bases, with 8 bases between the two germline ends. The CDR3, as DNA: TGCAGTGCTAGAGATACTACTACTTTCTTT. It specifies CSARDTTTFF.

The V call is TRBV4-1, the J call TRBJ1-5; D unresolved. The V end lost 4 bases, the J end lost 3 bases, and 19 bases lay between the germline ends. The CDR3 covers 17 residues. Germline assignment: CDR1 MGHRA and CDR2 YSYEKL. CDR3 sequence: CASSLLPESGLNQPQHF. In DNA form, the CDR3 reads TGCGCCAGCAGCCTCTTACCCGAGTCAGGCCTCAATCAGCCCCAGCATTTT.

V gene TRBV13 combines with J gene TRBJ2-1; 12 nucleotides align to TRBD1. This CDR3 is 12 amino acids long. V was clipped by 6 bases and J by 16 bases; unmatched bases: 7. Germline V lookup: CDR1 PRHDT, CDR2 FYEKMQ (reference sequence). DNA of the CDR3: TGTGCCAGCAGAATCGGGACAGGGGGCATATTCTTC. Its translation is CASRIGTGGIFF.

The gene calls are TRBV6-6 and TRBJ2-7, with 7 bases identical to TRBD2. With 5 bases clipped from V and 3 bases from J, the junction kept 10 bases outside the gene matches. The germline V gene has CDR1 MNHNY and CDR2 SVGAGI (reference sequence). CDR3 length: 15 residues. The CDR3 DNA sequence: TGTGCCAGCAGTAAGGACCGGGACTACCTCTACGAGCAGTACTTC. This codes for CASSKDRDYLYEQYF.

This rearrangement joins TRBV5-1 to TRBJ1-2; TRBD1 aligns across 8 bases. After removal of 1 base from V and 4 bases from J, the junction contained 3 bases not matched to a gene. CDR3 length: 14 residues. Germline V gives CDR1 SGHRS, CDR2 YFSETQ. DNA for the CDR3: TGCGCCAGCAGCTTGATCGACAGGGGCTATGGCTACACCTTC. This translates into CASSLIDRGYGYTF. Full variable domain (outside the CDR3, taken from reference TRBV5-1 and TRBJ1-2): KAGVTQTPRYLIKTRGQQVTLSCSPISGHRSVSWYQQTPGQGLQFLFEYFSETQRNKGNFPGRFSGRQFSNSRSEMNVSTLELGDSALYLCASSLIDRGYGYTFGSGTRLTVV.

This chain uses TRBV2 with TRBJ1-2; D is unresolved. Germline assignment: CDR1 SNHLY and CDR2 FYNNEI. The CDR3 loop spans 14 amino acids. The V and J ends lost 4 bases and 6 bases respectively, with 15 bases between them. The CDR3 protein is CASSGASRVDGYTF. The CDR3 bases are TGTGCCAGCAGTGGCGCGTCTAGAGTCGATGGCTACACCTTC.

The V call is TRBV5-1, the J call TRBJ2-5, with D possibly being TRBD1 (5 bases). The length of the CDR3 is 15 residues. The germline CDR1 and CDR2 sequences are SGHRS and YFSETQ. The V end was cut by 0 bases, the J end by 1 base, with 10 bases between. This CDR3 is CASSLANGAQETQYF. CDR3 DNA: TGCGCCAGCAGCTTGGCCAATGGGGCCCAAGAGACCCAGTACTTC.

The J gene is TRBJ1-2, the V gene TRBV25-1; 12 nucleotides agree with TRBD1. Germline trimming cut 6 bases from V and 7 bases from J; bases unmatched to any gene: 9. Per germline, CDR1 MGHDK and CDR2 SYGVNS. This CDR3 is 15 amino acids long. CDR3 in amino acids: CASSLGTGGRGGYTF. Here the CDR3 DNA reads TGTGCCAGCAGCCTGGGGACAGGGGGCAGGGGTGGCTACACCTTC.

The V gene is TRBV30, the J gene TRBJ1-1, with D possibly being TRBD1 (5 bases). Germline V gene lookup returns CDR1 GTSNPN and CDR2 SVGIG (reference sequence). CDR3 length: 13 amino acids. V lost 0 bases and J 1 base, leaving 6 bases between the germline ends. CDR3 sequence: CAWSVQGNTEAFF. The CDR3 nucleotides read TGTGCCTGGAGTGTCCAGGGGAACACTGAAGCTTTCTTT.

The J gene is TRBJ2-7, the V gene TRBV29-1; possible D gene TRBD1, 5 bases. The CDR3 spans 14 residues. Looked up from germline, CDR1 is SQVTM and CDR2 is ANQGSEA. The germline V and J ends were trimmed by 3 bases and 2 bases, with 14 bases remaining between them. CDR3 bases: TGCAGCGTTGATTCTCAGGGTAAACCCTACGAGCAGTACTTC. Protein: CSVDSQGKPYEQYF.

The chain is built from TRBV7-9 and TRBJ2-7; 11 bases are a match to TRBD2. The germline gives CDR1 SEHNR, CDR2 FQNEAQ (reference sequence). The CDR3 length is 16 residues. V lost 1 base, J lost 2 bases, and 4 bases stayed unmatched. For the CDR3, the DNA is TGTGCCAGCAGCTTAGTAGGGACTAGCGGTGCCTACGAGCAGTACTTC. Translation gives CASSLVGTSGAYEQYF.

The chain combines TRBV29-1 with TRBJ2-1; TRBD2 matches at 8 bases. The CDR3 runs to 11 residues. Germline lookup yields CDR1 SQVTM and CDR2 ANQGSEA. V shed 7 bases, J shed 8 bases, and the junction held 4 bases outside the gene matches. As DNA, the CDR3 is TGCAGCGCGACTAGCGCCGATGAGCAGTTCTTC. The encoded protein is CSATSADEQFF.

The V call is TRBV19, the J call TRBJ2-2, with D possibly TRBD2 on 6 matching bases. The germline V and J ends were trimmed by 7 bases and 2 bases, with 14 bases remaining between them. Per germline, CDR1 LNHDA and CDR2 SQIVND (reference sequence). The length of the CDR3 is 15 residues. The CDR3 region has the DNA TGTGCCAGTACTGCGGGTAGCGGAAACACCGGGGAGCTGTTTTTT. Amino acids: CASTAGSGNTGELFF.

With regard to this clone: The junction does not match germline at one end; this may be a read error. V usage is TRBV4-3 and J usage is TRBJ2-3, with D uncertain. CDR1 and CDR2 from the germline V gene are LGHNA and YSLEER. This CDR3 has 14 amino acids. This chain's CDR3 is CASSQELNTDKQYF. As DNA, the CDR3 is TGCGCCAGCAGCCAAGAGCTTAACACAGATAAGCAGTATTTT.

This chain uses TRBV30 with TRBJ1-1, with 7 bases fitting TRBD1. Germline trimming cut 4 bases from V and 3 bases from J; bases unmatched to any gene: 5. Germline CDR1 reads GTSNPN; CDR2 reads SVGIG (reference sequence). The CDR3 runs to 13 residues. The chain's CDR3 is CAWTTGWDTEAFF. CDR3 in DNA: TGTGCCTGGACGACAGGGTGGGACACTGAAGCTTTCTTT.

The CDR3 loop reads CASSLGSVDGYTF. In DNA, the CDR3 is TGCGCCAGCAGCTTAGGCAGCGTAGATGGCTACACCTTC. The chain combines TRBV5-1 with TRBJ1-2; unclear D gene. Trimming took 2 bases from V and 6 from J, leaving 11 bases between them. The germline gives CDR1 SGHRS, CDR2 YFSETQ. The CDR3 contains 13 residues. The whole variable domain, remainder taken from reference TRBV5-1 and TRBJ1-2, is KAGVTQTPRYLIKTRGQQVTLSCSPISGHRSVSWYQQTPGQGLQFLFEYFSETQRNKGNFPGRFSGRQFSNSRSEMNVSTLELGDSALYLCASSLGSVDGYTFGSGTRLTVV.

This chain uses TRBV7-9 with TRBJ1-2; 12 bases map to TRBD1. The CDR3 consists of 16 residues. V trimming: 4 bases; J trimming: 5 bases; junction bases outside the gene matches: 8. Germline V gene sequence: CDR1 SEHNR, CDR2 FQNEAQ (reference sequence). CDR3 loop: CASSSGQGALWYGYTF. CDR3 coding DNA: TGTGCCAGCAGCTCGGGACAGGGGGCTTTATGGTATGGCTACACCTTC.

For the CDR3, the DNA is TGTGCCAGCAGTGAAGGGCAGGGGCGGGAGGCTGAAGCTTTCTTT. Amino acid sequence: CASSEGQGREAEAFF. The rearrangement uses TRBV6-1 and TRBJ1-1, with D possibly matching TRBD1 (6 bases). Germline-derived CDR1 and CDR2 are MNHNS and SASEGT. The CDR3 contains 15 residues. V lost 1 base and J lost 6, with 15 bases in between.